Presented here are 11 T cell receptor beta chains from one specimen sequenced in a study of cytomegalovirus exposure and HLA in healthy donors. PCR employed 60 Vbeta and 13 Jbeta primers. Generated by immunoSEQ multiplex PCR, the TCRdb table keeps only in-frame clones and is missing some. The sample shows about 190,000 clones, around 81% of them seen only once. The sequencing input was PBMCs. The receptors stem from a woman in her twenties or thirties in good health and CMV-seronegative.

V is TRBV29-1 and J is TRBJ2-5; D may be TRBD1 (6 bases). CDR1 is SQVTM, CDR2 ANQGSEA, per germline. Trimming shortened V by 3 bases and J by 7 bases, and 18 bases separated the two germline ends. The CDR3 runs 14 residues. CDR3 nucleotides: TGCAGCGTTGATACTACAGGGTCAGAAGGGACCCAGTACTTC. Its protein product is CSVDTTGSEGTQYF.

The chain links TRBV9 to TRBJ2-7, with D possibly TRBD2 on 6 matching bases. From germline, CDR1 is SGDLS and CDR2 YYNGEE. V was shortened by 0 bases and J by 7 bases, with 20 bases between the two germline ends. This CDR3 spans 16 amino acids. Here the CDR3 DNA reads TGTGCCAGCAGCGTAGGTAGCGGAGGGGTTGTGTGGGAGCAGTACTTC. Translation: CASSVGSGGVVWEQYF.

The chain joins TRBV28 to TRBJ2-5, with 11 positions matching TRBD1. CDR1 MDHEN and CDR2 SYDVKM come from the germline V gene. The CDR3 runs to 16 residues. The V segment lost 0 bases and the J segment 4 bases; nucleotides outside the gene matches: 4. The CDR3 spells CASSLWGTGGGETQYF. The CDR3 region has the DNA TGTGCCAGCAGTTTATGGGGGACAGGGGGGGGAGAGACCCAGTACTTC.

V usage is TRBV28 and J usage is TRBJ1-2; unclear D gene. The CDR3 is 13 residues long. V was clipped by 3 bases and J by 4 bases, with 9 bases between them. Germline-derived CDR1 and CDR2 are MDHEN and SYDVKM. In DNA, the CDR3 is TGTGCCAGCAGTTTTAGCGGACTCTATGGCTACACCTTC. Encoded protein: CASSFSGLYGYTF.

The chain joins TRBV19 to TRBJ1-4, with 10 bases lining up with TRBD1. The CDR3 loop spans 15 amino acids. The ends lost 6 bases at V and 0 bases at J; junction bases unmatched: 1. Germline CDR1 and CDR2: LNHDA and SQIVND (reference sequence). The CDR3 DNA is TGTGCCAGTAGCGGACAGGGGGCAACTAATGAAAAACTGTTTTTT. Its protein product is CASSGQGATNEKLFF. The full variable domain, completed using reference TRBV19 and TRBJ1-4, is DGGITQSPKYLFRKEGQNVTLSCEQNLNHDAMYWYRQDPGQGLRLIYYSQIVNDFQKGDIAEGYSVSREKKESFPLTVTSAQKNPTAFYLCASSGQGATNEKLFFGSGTQLSVL.

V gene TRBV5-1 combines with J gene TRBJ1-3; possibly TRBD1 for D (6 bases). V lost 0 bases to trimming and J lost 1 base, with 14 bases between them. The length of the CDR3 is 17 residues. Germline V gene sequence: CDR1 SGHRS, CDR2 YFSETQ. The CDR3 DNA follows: TGCGCCAGCAGCTTGGGAACAGGGATTCGTTCTGGAAACACCATATATTTT. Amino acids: CASSLGTGIRSGNTIYF. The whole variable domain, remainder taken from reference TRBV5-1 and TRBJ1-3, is KAGVTQTPRYLIKTRGQQVTLSCSPISGHRSVSWYQQTPGQGLQFLFEYFSETQRNKGNFPGRFSGRQFSNSRSEMNVSTLELGDSALYLCASSLGTGIRSGNTIYFGEGSWLTVV.

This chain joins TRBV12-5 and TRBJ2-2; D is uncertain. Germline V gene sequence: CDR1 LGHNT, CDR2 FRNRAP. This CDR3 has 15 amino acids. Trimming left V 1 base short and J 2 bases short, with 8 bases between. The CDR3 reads CASGLETNNTGELFF. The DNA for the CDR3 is TGTGCTAGTGGTTTGGAGACAAATAACACCGGGGAGCTGTTTTTT.

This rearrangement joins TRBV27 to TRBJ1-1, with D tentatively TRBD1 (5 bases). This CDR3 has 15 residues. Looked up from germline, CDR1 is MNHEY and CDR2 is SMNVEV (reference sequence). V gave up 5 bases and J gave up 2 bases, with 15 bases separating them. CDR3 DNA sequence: TGTGCCAGCAGTGCGCCAGGGAAGGGTAACACTGAAGCTTTCTTT. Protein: CASSAPGKGNTEAFF.

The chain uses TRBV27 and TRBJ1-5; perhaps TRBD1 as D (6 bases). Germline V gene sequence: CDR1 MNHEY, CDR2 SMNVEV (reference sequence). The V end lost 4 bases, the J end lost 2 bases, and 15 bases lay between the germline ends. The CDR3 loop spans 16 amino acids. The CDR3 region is CASSSLTGSGNQPQHF. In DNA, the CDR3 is TGTGCCAGCAGTTCGTTAACAGGGTCGGGCAATCAGCCCCAGCATTTT.

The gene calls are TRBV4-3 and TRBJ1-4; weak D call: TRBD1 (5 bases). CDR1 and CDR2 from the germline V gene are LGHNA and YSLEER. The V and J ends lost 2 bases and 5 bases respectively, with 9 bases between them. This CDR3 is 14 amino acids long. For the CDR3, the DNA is TGCGCCAGCAGCCAAAAAGGGGCGAATGAAAAACTGTTTTTT. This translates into CASSQKGANEKLFF.

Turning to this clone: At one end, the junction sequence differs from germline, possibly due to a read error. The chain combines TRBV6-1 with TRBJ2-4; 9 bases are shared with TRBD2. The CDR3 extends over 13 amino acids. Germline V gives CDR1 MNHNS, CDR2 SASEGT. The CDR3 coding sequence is TGTGCCAGCAGAGGAGCGGGGGGAAACAGTCAGTACTTC. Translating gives CASRGAGGNSQYF.